This T cell receptor beta chain was sequenced during a study of spatial heterogeneity in lung cancer. This clonotype was recorded many times. Antigen specificity is unknown. This beta chain is an unintended read in a library built for alpha chains; its size means little. Time point in this sample: sample taken at primary tumor resection. Trimming removed 0 bases from V and 5 bases from J, with 29 bases in between. Germline-derived CDR1 and CDR2 are ENHRY and SYGVKD. CDR3 length equals 21 residues. TCRdb redid the calling of the 5' RACE reads with MiXCR, one entry per CDR3 protein. This table has some 6,500 distinct CDR3 sequences, 14% appearing once. Overall study findings and caveats: Tumoral mutation counts were tracked by counts of expanded intratumoral alpha and beta TCRs. The study found that ubiquitous and regional expanded TCR counts tracked ubiquitous and regional nonsynonymous mutations, respectively.

The sample in question was lung tumor tissue, obtained at surgery. The sequence came from a male donor with early-stage non-small cell lung cancer. This chain connects TRBV10-3 to TRBJ2-1; no definite D call. This CDR3 is CAISESLWVTRLPGQNNEQFF. CDR3 coding DNA: TGTGCCATCAGTGAGTCTCTCTGGGTAACGAGACTCCCGGGCCAAAACAATGAGCAGTTCTTC.